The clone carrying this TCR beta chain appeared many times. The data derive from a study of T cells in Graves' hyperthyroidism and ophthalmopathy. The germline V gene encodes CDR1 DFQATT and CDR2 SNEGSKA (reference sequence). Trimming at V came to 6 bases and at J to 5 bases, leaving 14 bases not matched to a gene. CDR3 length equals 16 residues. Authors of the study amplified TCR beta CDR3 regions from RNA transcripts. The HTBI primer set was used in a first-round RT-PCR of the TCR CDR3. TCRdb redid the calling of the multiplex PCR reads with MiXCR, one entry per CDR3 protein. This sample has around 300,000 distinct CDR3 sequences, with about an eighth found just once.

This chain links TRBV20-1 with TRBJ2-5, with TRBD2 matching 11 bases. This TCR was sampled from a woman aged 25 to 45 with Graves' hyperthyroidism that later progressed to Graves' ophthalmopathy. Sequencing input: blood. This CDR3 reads CSADSGTSGGMETQYF. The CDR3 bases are TGCAGTGCGGATTCCGGGACTAGCGGAGGGATGGAGACCCAGTACTTC.